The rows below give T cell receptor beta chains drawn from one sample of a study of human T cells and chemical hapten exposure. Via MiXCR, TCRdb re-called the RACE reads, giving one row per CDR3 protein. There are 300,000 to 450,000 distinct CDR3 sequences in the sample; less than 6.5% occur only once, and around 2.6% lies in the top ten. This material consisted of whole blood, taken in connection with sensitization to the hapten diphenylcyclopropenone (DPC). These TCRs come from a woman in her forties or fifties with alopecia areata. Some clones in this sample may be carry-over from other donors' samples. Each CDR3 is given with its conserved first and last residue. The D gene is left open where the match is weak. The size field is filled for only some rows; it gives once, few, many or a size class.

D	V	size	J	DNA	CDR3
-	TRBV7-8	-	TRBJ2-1	TGTGCCAGCAGCACCCCTTTGAGCTCCTACAATGAGCAGTTCTTC	CASSTPLSSYNEQFF
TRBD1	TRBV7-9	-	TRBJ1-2	TGTGCCAGCAGATCGGGACAGATTAACTATGGCTACACCTTC	CASRSGQINYGYTF
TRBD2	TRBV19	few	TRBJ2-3	TGTGCCAGTAGTCCCTTGGAAACGCGCGGGGGGGGAGACTCAGATACGCAGTATTTT	CASSPLETRGGGDSDTQYF
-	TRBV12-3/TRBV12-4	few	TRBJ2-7	TGTGCCAGCAGTCCCAGGGTTCGTGGCGAGCAGTACTTC	CASSPRVRGEQYF
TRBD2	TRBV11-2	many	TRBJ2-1	TGTGCCAGCAGCTTATCGGGACTAGATAGAGAGCAGTTCTTC	CASSLSGLDREQFF
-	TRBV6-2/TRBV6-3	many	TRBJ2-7	TGTGCCAGCAGTTACGGGGCTAACGAGCAGTACTTC	CASSYGANEQYF
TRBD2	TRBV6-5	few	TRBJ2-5	TGTGCCAGCAGTTACGGAGCGGGGGGGAAAGAGACCCAGTACTTC	CASSYGAGGKETQYF
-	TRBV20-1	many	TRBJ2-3	TGCAGTGCATTCCTCGTGACAGATACGCAGTATTTT	CSAFLVTDTQYF
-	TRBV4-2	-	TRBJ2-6	TGTGCCAGCAGCCGACGACAGAGCTCTGGGGCCAACGTCCTGACTTTC	CASSRRQSSGANVLTF
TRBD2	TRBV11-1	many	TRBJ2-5	TGTGCCAGCAGCTCCCGGACTAGCGCGGAGACCCAGTACTTC	CASSSRTSAETQYF
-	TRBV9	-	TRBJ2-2	TGTGCCAGCAGCGTAGGTCATGGGAACACCGGGGAGCTGTTTTTT	CASSVGHGNTGELFF
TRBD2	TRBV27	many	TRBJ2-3	TGTGCCAGCAGTATACTAGCGGGAGCGACAGATACGCAGTATTTT	CASSILAGATDTQYF
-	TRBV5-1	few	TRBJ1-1	TGCGCCAGCAGCTTGGGGATGGACACTGAAGCTTTCTTT	CASSLGMDTEAFF
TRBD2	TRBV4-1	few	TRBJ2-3	TGCGCCAGCAGCCAAGATCGGCGCGGGGGGACCACAGATACGCAGTATTTT	CASSQDRRGGTTDTQYF
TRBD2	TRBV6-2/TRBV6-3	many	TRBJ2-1	TGTGCCAGCACCACGGGGGGGCTTTCCTACAATGAGCAGTTCTTC	CASTTGGLSYNEQFF
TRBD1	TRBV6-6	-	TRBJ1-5	TGTGCCACCAGGGGGCAAAGCAATCAGCCCCAGCATTTT	CATRGQSNQPQHF
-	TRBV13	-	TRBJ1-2	TGTGCCAGCAGCTTGGGAGGGGACCTCTATGGCTACACCTTC	CASSLGGDLYGYTF
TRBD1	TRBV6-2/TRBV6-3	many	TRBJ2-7	TGTGCCAGCCTCCTTCTGGGACAGGGTTTCTACGAGCAGTACTTC	CASLLLGQGFYEQYF
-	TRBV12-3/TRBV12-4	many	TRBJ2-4	TGTGCCAGCAGTTTAGTCACAGGGCCGCGCGGAAACATTCAGTACTTC	CASSLVTGPRGNIQYF
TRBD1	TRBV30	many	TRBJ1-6	TGTGCCTGGAGTGTTCTGACAGGGCGGGGTTCACCCCTCCACTTT	CAWSVLTGRGSPLHF
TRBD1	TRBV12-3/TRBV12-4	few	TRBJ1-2	TGTGCCAGCAGTTTACTGGACAGGGTCCATGGCTACACCTTC	CASSLLDRVHGYTF
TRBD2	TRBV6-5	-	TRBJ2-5	TGTGCCAGCAGTTCTCCCCGAGGACTAGCGGGGGAATTCGGAGAGACCCAGTACTTC	CASSSPRGLAGEFGETQYF
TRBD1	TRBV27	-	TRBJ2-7	TGTGCCAGCACCCGGACAGGGTCAGCCCACGAGCAGTACTTC	CASTRTGSAHEQYF
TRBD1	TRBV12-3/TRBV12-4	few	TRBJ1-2	TGTGCCAGCAGTCTTGGGACAGGGAATGGCTACACCTTC	CASSLGTGNGYTF
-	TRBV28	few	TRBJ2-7	TGTGCCAGCAGTTTACGGGGACTGTCAGCCGAGCAGTACTTC	CASSLRGLSAEQYF
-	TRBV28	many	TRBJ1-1	TGTGCCAGCAGTTCCCCACAGACAGGTGGGAAAGCTTTCTTT	CASSSPQTGGKAFF
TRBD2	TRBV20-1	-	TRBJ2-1	TGCAGTGCTAGAGATGTTGCGACTAGCGGGAATTTGGGTGAGCAGTTCTTC	CSARDVATSGNLGEQFF
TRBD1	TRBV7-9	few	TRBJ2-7	TGTGCCAGCAGCTTAGCCCCGTGGCAGGGGGAAGACGAGCAGTACTTC	CASSLAPWQGEDEQYF
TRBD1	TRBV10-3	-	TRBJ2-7	TGTGCCATCGGGGACAGGGGAGGGTACGAGCAGTACTTC	CAIGDRGGYEQYF
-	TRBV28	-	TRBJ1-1	TGTGCCAGCAGGAAAGTGGGACCTGAAGCTTTCTTT	CASRKVGPEAFF
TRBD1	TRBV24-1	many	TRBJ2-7	TGTGCCACCAGTGACTCGACAGGGTACGAGCAGTACTTC	CATSDSTGYEQYF
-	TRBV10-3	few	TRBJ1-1	TGTGCCATCAGAGACCGACGGGACACCGCTGGAGCTTTCTTT	CAIRDRRDTAGAFF
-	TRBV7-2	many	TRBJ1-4	TGTGCCAGCAGCTCAGGAGGGGCTAATGAAAAACTGTTTTTT	CASSSGGANEKLFF
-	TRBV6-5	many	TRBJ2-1	TGTGCCAGCACCCTCCGAAATGAGCAGTTCTTC	CASTLRNEQFF
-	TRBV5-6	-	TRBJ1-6	TGTGCCAGCAGCTTGTTAAGGGGAACGAATAATTCACCCCTCCACTTT	CASSLLRGTNNSPLHF
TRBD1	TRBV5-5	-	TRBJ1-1	TGTGCCAGCAGCTTTCTGGGGACAGCCGTCACAGAAGCTTTCTTT	CASSFLGTAVTEAFF
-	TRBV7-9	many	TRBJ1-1	TGTGCCAGCAGCCCTAGGTCAGGCACGAACACTGAAGCTTTCTTT	CASSPRSGTNTEAFF
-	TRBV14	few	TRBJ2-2	TGTGCCAGCAGCCAAATATTACACGGGGAGCTGTTTTTT	CASSQILHGELFF
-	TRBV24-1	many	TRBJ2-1	TGTGCCACCAGTGATGCAGCCATAAGCTCCTACAATGAGCAGTTCTTC	CATSDAAISSYNEQFF
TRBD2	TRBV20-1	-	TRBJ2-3	TGCACGAGCGGGGCCAGCACAGATACGCAGTATTTT	CTSGASTDTQYF
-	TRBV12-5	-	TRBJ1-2	TGTGCTAGTGGTTTGTACCCCCGGCGGCACTATGGCTACACCTTC	CASGLYPRRHYGYTF
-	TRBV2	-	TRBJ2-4	TGTGCCAGCAGTGAAGTAGGTGCTATCAAAAACATTCAGTACTTC	CASSEVGAIKNIQYF
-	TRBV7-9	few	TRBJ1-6	TGTGCCAGCAGCCCCCTTCGGCCACAGGGAGAATCACCCCTCCACTTT	CASSPLRPQGESPLHF
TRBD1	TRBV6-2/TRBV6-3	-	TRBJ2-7	TGTGCCAGCAGTTACTCGTTCCGGGACAGCTCCTACGAGCAGTACTTC	CASSYSFRDSSYEQYF
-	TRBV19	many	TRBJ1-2	TGTGCCAGTAGTATAGAATTCTATGGCTACACCTTC	CASSIEFYGYTF
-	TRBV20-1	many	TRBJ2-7	TGCAGTGCTAGGGCTTGGGATGCTATCTACGAAGAGCAGTACTTC	CSARAWDAIYEEQYF
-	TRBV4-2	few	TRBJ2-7	TGTGCCAGCAGCCAAGTCACGAGCTCCTACGAGCAGTACTTC	CASSQVTSSYEQYF
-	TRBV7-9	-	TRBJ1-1	TGTGCCAGCAGCTTAGACAGAGTCATGAACACTGAAGCTTTCTTT	CASSLDRVMNTEAFF